This T cell receptor beta chain stems from a study of blood T cell repertoires in COVID-19. About the research overall: Both acute and convalescent COVID-19 samples were obtained from the United States, Italy and Spain. PBMCs, B-cell-depleted T cells, or T cells provided the cDNA or gDNA that made up the material.

Authors' processing steps: Cell counts per sample came from amplifying reference gene primers. Clones were read by immunoSEQ multiplex PCR, and TCRdb kept only the in-frame ones, dropping some. V and J calls and clone size are given by that table; D and trimming were obtained from the DNA. Of roughly 190,000 clones listed, about 88% are singletons. V gave up 4 bases and J gave up 4 bases, with 19 bases separating them. Per germline, CDR1 LGHDT and CDR2 YNNKEL (reference sequence). This CDR3 has 16 residues. In this sample, this clone turned up once. The sequenced material came from peripheral blood. The V gene is TRBV3-1 (or the pseudogene TRBV3-2), the J gene TRBJ1-1; D is perhaps TRBD1 (5 bases). The source of this sequence is a man aged 25 to 40 with active or convalescent COVID-19. The CDR3 is CASSPDRWRQLTEAFF. The CDR3, as DNA: TGTGCCAGCAGCCCCGACCGATGGAGACAGCTCACTGAAGCTTTCTTT.